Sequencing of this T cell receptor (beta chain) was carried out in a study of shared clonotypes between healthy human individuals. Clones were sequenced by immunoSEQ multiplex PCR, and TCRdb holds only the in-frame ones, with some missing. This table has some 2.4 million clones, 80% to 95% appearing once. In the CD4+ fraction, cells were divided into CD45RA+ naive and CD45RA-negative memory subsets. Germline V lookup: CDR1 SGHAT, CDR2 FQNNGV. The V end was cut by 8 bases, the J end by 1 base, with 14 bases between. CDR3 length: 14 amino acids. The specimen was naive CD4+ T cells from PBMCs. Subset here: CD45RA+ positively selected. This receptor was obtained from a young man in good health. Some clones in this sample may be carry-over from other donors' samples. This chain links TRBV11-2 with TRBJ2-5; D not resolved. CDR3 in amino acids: CASETQAGQETQYF. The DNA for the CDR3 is TGTGCCAGCGAGACCCAGGCAGGCCAAGAGACCCAGTACTTC.